These T cell receptor beta chains were read from a single sample in a study of cytomegalovirus exposure and HLA in healthy donors. Sequencing was performed with immunoSEQ multiplex PCR; in TCRdb, only in-frame clones are kept and a portion is missing. The sample has 190,000 or so clones; over 80% are singletons. Sequenced sample: PBMCs. These receptor sequences come from a woman aged 50 to 60 in good health and CMV-seropositive. Both conserved end residues are part of each CDR3. A D gene is named only where the DNA matches it firmly. Part of the rows lack a size; the others show once, few, many or a class for expanded clones.

J	size	D	V	CDR3	DNA
TRBJ1-3	.	.	TRBV28	CASGTGGNTIYF	TGTGCCAGCGGCACAGGAGGAAACACCATATATTTT
TRBJ1-1	.	TRBD1	TRBV11-2	CASSPGTGNRYTEAFF	TGTGCCAGCAGCCCCGGGACAGGGAATAGGTACACTGAAGCTTTCTTT
TRBJ1-1	.	.	TRBV6-5	CASSYSSVMNTEAFF	TGTGCCAGCAGTTACTCGAGCGTCATGAACACTGAAGCTTTCTTT
TRBJ2-3	.	.	TRBV7-3	CASSSSTAYSTDTQYF	TGTGCCAGCAGCTCCTCGACAGCTTATAGCACAGATACGCAGTATTTT
TRBJ1-5	.	TRBD1	TRBV19	CASSTGGGQPQHF	TGTGCCAGTAGTACAGGGGGCGGTCAGCCCCAGCATTTT
TRBJ1-5	.	.	TRBV4-1	CASSQVQGSQPQHF	TGCGCCAGCAGCCAAGTGCAGGGGTCTCAGCCCCAGCATTTT
TRBJ2-7	.	.	TRBV7-2	CASSQGSYEQYF	TGTGCCAGCAGCCAGGGTTCCTACGAGCAGTACTTC
TRBJ2-4	.	.	TRBV7-2	CASSLGLGRWGPQYF	TGTGCCAGCAGCTTAGGACTCGGACGATGGGGCCCTCAGTACTTC
TRBJ1-1	.	.	TRBV5-1	CASSLGEGVGNTEAFF	TGCGCCAGCAGCTTGGGGGAGGGGGTGGGGAACACTGAAGCTTTCTTT
TRBJ2-7	few	.	TRBV2	CASMTNGRSSYEQYF	TGTGCCAGCATGACTAACGGACGTAGCTCCTACGAGCAGTACTTC
TRBJ2-7	once	.	TRBV10-1	CASSEREFHEQYF	TGCGCCAGCAGTGAGCGGGAGTTCCACGAGCAGTACTTC
TRBJ2-1	.	TRBD2	TRBV7-8	CASSLVEGRPSGGDNEQFF	TGTGCCAGCAGCTTAGTAGAGGGCCGGCCTAGCGGGGGCGACAATGAGCAGTTCTTC
TRBJ1-2	.	.	TRBV28	CASSLPWTVANYGYTF	TGTGCCAGCAGTTTACCCTGGACAGTTGCTAACTATGGCTACACCTTC
TRBJ1-2	.	.	TRBV4-1	CASSQVGGGRLANYGYTF	TGCGCCAGCAGCCAAGTAGGGGGGGGGCGGTTAGCTAACTATGGCTACACCTTC
TRBJ1-6	.	TRBD1	TRBV7-9	CASSAIEQGYNSPLHF	TGTGCCAGCAGCGCCATCGAACAGGGGTATAATTCACCCCTCCACTTT
TRBJ1-6	.	.	TRBV7-9	CSSSLVAGEDSPLHF	TGTTCCAGCAGCTTAGTAGCGGGGGAGGATTCACCCCTCCACTTT
TRBJ2-1	.	TRBD2	TRBV7-8	CASSITSASDEQFF	TGTGCCAGCAGCATCACTAGCGCTTCGGATGAGCAGTTCTTC
TRBJ1-1	.	TRBD1	TRBV5-4	CASSSRQGATEAFF	TGTGCCAGCAGCTCGAGACAGGGAGCGACTGAAGCTTTCTTT
TRBJ1-2	.	TRBD1	TRBV30	CAWSADRGYGYTF	TGTGCCTGGAGTGCGGACAGGGGCTATGGCTACACCTTC
TRBJ1-2	.	.	TRBV2	CASMRTYGYTF	TGTGCCAGCATGCGAACCTATGGCTACACCTTC
TRBJ1-1	.	.	TRBV6-5	CASSPRWTAEAFF	TGTGCCAGCAGCCCCAGATGGACAGCTGAAGCTTTCTTT
TRBJ1-4	once	TRBD1	TRBV19	CASSMGTADEKLFF	TGTGCCAGTAGTATGGGGACAGCCGATGAAAAACTGTTTTTT
TRBJ2-7	.	TRBD1	TRBV27	CASSLKSRGTGLPFNSYEQYF	TGTGCCAGCAGTTTAAAAAGTAGGGGGACAGGGCTTCCCTTTAACTCCTACGAGCAGTACTTC
TRBJ2-5	.	.	TRBV5-1	CASSLETVQTQYF	TGCGCCAGCAGCTTGGAAACAGTACAGACCCAGTACTTC
TRBJ2-7	.	TRBD1	TRBV6-1	CATRDRAYEQYF	TGTGCCACCCGGGACAGGGCCTACGAGCAGTACTTC
TRBJ1-2	.	.	TRBV10-3	CAIRGAGTYGYTF	TGTGCCATTCGGGGGGCGGGGACCTATGGCTACACCTTC
TRBJ1-1	.	TRBD1	TRBV28	CASSRTGWGIMNTEAFF	TGTGCCAGCAGCCGGACAGGGTGGGGGATTATGAACACTGAAGCTTTCTTT
TRBJ1-2	.	TRBD1	TRBV6-5	CASSSRQGARGYTF	TGTGCCAGCAGTTCGAGACAGGGGGCGCGAGGCTACACCTTC
TRBJ2-7	.	TRBD1	TRBV7-2	CASSWYPGQRDEQYF	TGTGCCAGCAGCTGGTATCCGGGACAGAGGGACGAGCAGTACTTC
TRBJ1-5	.	TRBD1	TRBV4-3	CASSQDTGVGQPQHF	TGCGCCAGCAGCCAAGATACAGGGGTCGGTCAGCCCCAGCATTTT
TRBJ2-3	once	.	TRBV10-1	CASSVLAGRTQYF	TGCGCCAGCAGTGTACTAGCCGGCCGTACGCAGTATTTT
TRBJ1-3	.	.	TRBV5-6	CASSLRQTTGNTIYF	TGTGCCAGCAGCCTCCGACAGACCACTGGAAACACCATATATTTT
TRBJ2-1	.	TRBD1	TRBV20-1	CSAGQGYQFF	TGCAGTGCGGGACAGGGATACCAGTTCTTC
TRBJ2-1	.	.	TRBV7-2	CASKLPTYNEQFF	TGTGCCAGCAAGCTTCCGACCTACAATGAGCAGTTCTTC
TRBJ1-5	.	.	TRBV18	CASSQGKGNQPQHF	TGTGCCAGCTCACAGGGGAAAGGCAATCAGCCCCAGCATTTT
TRBJ2-4	.	TRBD2	TRBV11-2	CASSLDRTSGGAGAKNIQYF	TGTGCCAGCAGCTTAGACAGGACTAGCGGGGGGGCTGGAGCCAAAAACATTCAGTACTTC
TRBJ1-1	.	TRBD1	TRBV10-1	CASSEDRVKTEAFF	TGCGCCAGCAGTGAAGACAGGGTTAAGACTGAAGCTTTCTTT
TRBJ2-7	.	TRBD2	TRBV10-3	CAIRRAGGSYEQYF	TGTGCCATCAGGAGAGCGGGGGGCTCCTACGAGCAGTACTTC
TRBJ2-1	.	.	TRBV5-1	CASSLQGTNPYNEQFF	TGCGCCAGCAGCTTGCAGGGTACCAACCCCTACAATGAGCAGTTCTTC
TRBJ2-5	.	TRBD1	TRBV9	CASSVEAGTGVVETQYF	TGTGCCAGCAGCGTAGAAGCCGGGACAGGGGTTGTCGAGACCCAGTACTTC
TRBJ1-6	once	TRBD1	TRBV5-4	CASSGGQNSPLHF	TGTGCCAGCAGCGGGGGACAGAACTCACCCCTCCACTTT
TRBJ2-6	.	.	TRBV30	CAWDRGRTSGANVLTF	TGTGCCTGGGATCGGGGGAGGACTTCTGGGGCCAACGTCCTGACTTTC
TRBJ1-1	.	TRBD1	TRBV5-1	CASSLEGQGNTEAFF	TGCGCCAGCAGCTTGGAGGGACAGGGCAACACTGAAGCTTTCTTT
TRBJ2-1	.	.	TRBV28	CASSFSIGQGFYNEQFF	TGTGCCAGCAGTTTCTCCATCGGGCAGGGGTTTTACAATGAGCAGTTCTTC
TRBJ1-2	.	TRBD1	TRBV4-3	CASSQDRGTVLYGYTF	TGCGCCAGCAGCCAAGATCGAGGGACAGTCCTCTATGGCTACACCTTC
TRBJ2-7	once	TRBD1	TRBV6-5	CASTRTGAEQYF	TGTGCCAGCACCAGGACAGGGGCCGAGCAGTACTTC
TRBJ1-5	.	.	TRBV19	CASSMGGEQPQHF	TGTGCCAGTAGTATGGGGGGGGAGCAGCCCCAGCATTTT
TRBJ1-2	.	.	TRBV7-3	CASSSTGIRASSGYTF	TGTGCCAGCAGCTCGACCGGGATCCGGGCCTCCAGTGGCTACACCTTC
TRBJ1-3	.	TRBD1	TRBV6-1	CASSLLRGPGNTIYF	TGTGCCAGCAGTCTCCTCAGGGGGCCAGGAAACACCATATATTTT
TRBJ2-1	.	.	TRBV9	CASSVSQGFEQFF	TGTGCCAGCAGCGTATCACAGGGCTTTGAGCAGTTCTTC
TRBJ2-1	.	TRBD2	TRBV30	CAWSVSGVDNEQFF	TGTGCCTGGAGTGTAAGCGGGGTTGACAATGAGCAGTTCTTC
TRBJ1-2	.	.	TRBV5-1	CASRLEANQVGYTF	TGCGCCAGCAGGCTGGAGGCCAACCAAGTCGGCTACACCTTC
TRBJ2-7	.	TRBD1	TRBV4-1	CASSQDPRTGGDEQYF	TGCGCCAGCAGCCAAGATCCTCGGACAGGGGGAGACGAGCAGTACTTC